This T cell receptor beta chain is drawn from a study of cytomegalovirus exposure and HLA in healthy donors. In the case of this clone: The target antigen is unknown. A junction end diverges from the germline sequence, so it may reflect a read error.

Researchers ran the PCR with 60 Vbeta and 13 Jbeta primers. Generated by immunoSEQ multiplex PCR, the TCRdb table keeps only in-frame clones and is missing some. The sample contains 170,000 or so clones, around 80% of which appear only once. CDR3 length equals 11 residues. The V gene's germline CDR1 is SGHTS and CDR2 YDEGEE. Study outcomes and limitations: By HLA locus, TCR association rates varied in a later analysis, with DRB1 showing the most and HLA-C the fewest. Reportedly, diagnosis of cytomegalovirus status by the classifier showed high specificity and sensitivity.

The sequenced material came from PBMCs. The gene calls are TRBV5-8 and TRBJ1-2; TRBD1 matches 7 bases. This TCR derives from a man in his forties or fifties in good health and CMV-seropositive. The CDR3 DNA follows: TGTGCCAGCAGCACGACAGGGCCCACACACTTC. It codes for CASSTTGPTHF.